Given below is one T cell receptor (beta chain) in context. What it recognizes is unknown. The sample originates from a study of persistence of HIV-infected CD4 T cells. Study-wide results and caveats: Compared with CD3/CD28-stimulated cells, CMV- and Gag-responding cells showed lower TCRbeta richness.

The CDR3 is 13 residues long. Trimming left V 1 base short and J 8 bases short, with 12 bases between. Looked up from germline, CDR1 is SGHDT and CDR2 is YYEEEE. Nonspecific anti-CD3/anti-CD28 bead stimulation represents the broad CD4+ T cell repertoire. Sorting selected CD4+ T cells upregulating both CD40 ligand and CD69. The immunoSEQ assay was version 4, run in survey mode. Repertoires were generated with immunoSEQ multiplex PCR, while TCRdb's copy carries only in-frame clones and drops some. This repertoire shows roughly 48,000 clones, about 87% found once; its top ten account for 0.4% to 0.5%. The clonotype comes from an adult woman with HIV who was CMV-seropositive. The chain is built from TRBV5-6 and TRBJ1-2; D might be TRBD1 (5 bases). The starting material was CD4+ T cells sorted from PBMCs after roughly 17-hour stimulation, obtained from a patient who received antiretroviral therapy. The CDR3 loop is CASSLIRDGGYTF. Here the CDR3 DNA reads TGTGCCAGCAGCTTGATCAGGGATGGAGGCTACACCTTC.